This is a list of T cell receptor beta chains from one sample in a study of T cells in Graves' hyperthyroidism and ophthalmopathy. TCRdb re-called the multiplex PCR reads through MiXCR, storing one row per CDR3 protein. The repertoire holds 560,000 or so distinct CDR3 sequences, with about half as singletons. The sample taken for sequencing was peripheral blood or thyroid tissue (not recorded which). These receptors were taken from a woman aged 18-29 years with Graves' hyperthyroidism. The CDR3 runs from the conserved cysteine through the conserved F or W. Fields, in order: clone size, V gene, D gene, J gene, CDR3 protein, CDR3 DNA. D genes are given only for firm matches. Expanded clones are given a class, and other clones once, few, many or no size at all.

>many|TRBV7-9|NA|TRBJ1-1
CASSRGMNTEAFF
TGTGCCAGCAGCAGGGGCATGAACACTGAAGCTTTCTTT
>many|TRBV25-1|NA|TRBJ2-2
CATRGRVDTGELFF
TGTGCCACCCGGGGCAGGGTGGACACCGGGGAGCTGTTTTTT
>NA|TRBV29-1|NA|TRBJ1-2
CSVEDSSYGYTF
TGCAGCGTTGAAGACAGCTCCTATGGCTACACCTTC
>once|TRBV29-1|NA|TRBJ1-2
CSDNRRVSYTF
TGCAGCGACAACAGGAGGGTGTCCTACACCTTC
>NA|TRBV7-9|TRBD1|TRBJ1-5
CASSQGDRGSNQPQHF
TGTGCCAGCAGCCAAGGGGACAGGGGAAGCAATCAGCCCCAGCATTTT
>NA|TRBV7-8|NA|TRBJ1-1
CASSASIKLNTEAFF
TGTGCCAGCAGCGCATCGATTAAGCTGAACACTGAAGCTTTCTTT
>many|TRBV4-2|TRBD2|TRBJ2-5
CASSHGLAGPQETQYF
TGTGCCAGCAGCCACGGACTAGCGGGACCACAAGAGACCCAGTACTTC
>NA|TRBV5-8|NA|TRBJ2-7
CASSDGLAGEQYF
TGTGCCAGCAGCGACGGACTGGCGGGCGAGCAGTACTTC
>NA|TRBV2|NA|TRBJ2-5
CASSDREDQPQYF
TGTGCCAGCAGCGACAGGGAGGATCAGCCCCAGTACTTC
>many|TRBV7-9|NA|TRBJ2-5
CASSSGPVQETQYF
TGTGCCAGCAGCTCCGGACCGGTACAAGAGACCCAGTACTTC
>NA|TRBV5-1|NA|TRBJ1-2
CASSRTTGSGYTF
TGCGCCAGCAGCAGAACTACAGGGTCTGGCTACACCTTC
>NA|TRBV20-1|TRBD1|TRBJ1-2
CSARQGERVMGYTF
TGCAGTGCCCGGCAGGGGGAGAGGGTAATGGGCTACACCTTC
>NA|TRBV7-9|TRBD1|TRBJ1-2
CASNEDRGYTF
TGTGCCAGCAACGAGGACAGGGGCTACACCTTC
>NA|TRBV7-2|NA|TRBJ1-1
CASSLVRMGASFF
TGTGCCAGCAGCCTAGTACGGATGGGAGCATCTTTCTTT
>many|TRBV7-2|TRBD2|TRBJ2-7
CASSFGGGPYEQYF
TGTGCCAGCAGCTTCGGGGGAGGGCCTTACGAGCAGTACTTC
>many|TRBV7-8|NA|TRBJ1-6
CASSHDQASPLHF
TGTGCCAGCAGCCATGATCAAGCATCACCCCTCCACTTT
>few|TRBV5-1|NA|TRBJ2-7
CASRNRTYEQYF
TGCGCCAGCAGGAACAGAACCTACGAGCAGTACTTC
>few|TRBV7-3|NA|TRBJ2-7
CASSLTLAGEQYF
TGTGCCAGCAGCTTAACCCTAGCAGGGGAGCAGTACTTC
>once|TRBV25-1|NA|TRBJ2-7
CASSASPEGYEQYF
TGTGCCAGCAGTGCTAGCCCGGAGGGCTACGAGCAGTACTTC
>once|TRBV7-9|TRBD2|TRBJ2-2
CASSQGSGPTTGELFF
TGTGCCAGCAGCCAAGGTAGCGGGCCCACTACCGGGGAGCTGTTTTTT
>NA|TRBV6-1|TRBD2|TRBJ2-5
CASRLIPWTSMEETQYF
TGTGCCAGCAGACTAATCCCTTGGACTAGCATGGAGGAGACCCAGTACTTC
>NA|TRBV7-9|NA|TRBJ2-7
CASSPQGLLTYEQYF
TGTGCCAGCAGCCCCCAGGGGCTATTGACCTACGAGCAGTACTTC
>NA|TRBV7-8|NA|TRBJ1-1
CASSLPGETEAFF
TGTGCCAGCAGCTTGCCAGGGGAAACTGAAGCTTTCTTT
>NA|TRBV2|NA|TRBJ1-4
CASRTDPRELALFF
TGTGCCAGCAGGACGGACCCACGGGAGTTAGCCCTGTTTTTT
>few|TRBV7-9|NA|TRBJ1-4
CASSLGVAEKLFF
TGTGCCAGCAGCTTAGGTGTCGCTGAAAAACTGTTTTTT
>many|TRBV7-9|NA|TRBJ2-7
CASTLGNEQYF
TGTGCCAGCACCCTCGGGAACGAGCAGTACTTC
>NA|TRBV24-1|NA|TRBJ2-5
CATSDFLKAEETQYF
TGTGCCACCAGTGATTTCCTCAAGGCGGAAGAGACCCAGTACTTC
>NA|TRBV15|NA|TRBJ1-2
CATSSLSMDGYTF
TGTGCCACCAGCAGCTTGTCCATGGATGGCTACACCTTC
>few|TRBV19|NA|TRBJ1-5
CACSRGFQPQHF
TGTGCCTGTTCACGAGGATTTCAGCCCCAGCATTTT
>NA|TRBV7-2|NA|TRBJ2-7
CASSLGSRIYEQYF
TGTGCCAGCTCCTTAGGGAGTCGGATCTACGAGCAGTACTTC
>NA|TRBV24-1|NA|TRBJ1-1
CATSYGDEAFF
TGTGCCACCAGTTACGGGGATGAAGCTTTCTTT
>few|TRBV6-1|NA|TRBJ1-3
CASGGGPGNTIYF
TGTGCCAGCGGAGGGGGGCCTGGAAACACCATATATTTT
>NA|TRBV10-3|TRBD1|TRBJ2-7
CAIGTGASYEQYF
TGTGCCATCGGGACAGGGGCCTCCTACGAGCAGTACTTC
>NA|TRBV10-3|NA|TRBJ2-7
CASSFDSGWSEQYF
TGTGCCAGCAGTTTTGATTCGGGATGGAGCGAGCAGTACTTC
>NA|TRBV24-1|NA|TRBJ2-2
CATSDRRRTENTGELFF
TGTGCCACCAGTGACCGCAGACGGACGGAGAACACCGGGGAGCTGTTTTTT
>few|TRBV19|NA|TRBJ2-7
CASSILPGTYEQYF
TGTGCCAGTAGTATTCTGCCAGGGACCTACGAGCAGTACTTC
>NA|TRBV7-2|NA|TRBJ2-6
CASSFLSGNVLTF
TGTGCCAGCAGCTTTTTATCGGGCAACGTCCTGACTTTC
>many|TRBV29-1|NA|TRBJ1-4
CSATVNSVERKLFF
TGCAGCGCGACAGTAAACAGCGTGGAGAGAAAACTGTTTTTT
>NA|TRBV5-1|NA|TRBJ1-2
CASSSVGEFKGYTF
TGCGCCAGCAGCTCGGTGGGGGAATTTAAGGGCTACACCTTC
>NA|TRBV19|NA|TRBJ1-1
CASSIGGQRNTEAFF
TGTGCCAGTAGTATAGGAGGACAGCGGAACACTGAAGCTTTCTTT
>few|TRBV6-6|NA|TRBJ1-3
CASRIRSSGNTIYF
TGTGCCAGCAGGATAAGGAGCTCTGGAAACACCATATATTTT